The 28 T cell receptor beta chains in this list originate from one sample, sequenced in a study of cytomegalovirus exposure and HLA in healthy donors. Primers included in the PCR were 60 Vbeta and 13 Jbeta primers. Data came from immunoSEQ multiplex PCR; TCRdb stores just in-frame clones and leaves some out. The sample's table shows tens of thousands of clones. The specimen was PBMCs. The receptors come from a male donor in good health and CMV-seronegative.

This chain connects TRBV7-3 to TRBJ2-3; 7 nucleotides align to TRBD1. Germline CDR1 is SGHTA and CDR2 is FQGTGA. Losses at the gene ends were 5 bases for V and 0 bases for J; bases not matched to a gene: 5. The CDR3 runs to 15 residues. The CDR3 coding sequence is TGTGCCAGCAGCCCAGGGGGACCCAGCACAGATACGCAGTATTTT. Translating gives CASSPGGPSTDTQYF.

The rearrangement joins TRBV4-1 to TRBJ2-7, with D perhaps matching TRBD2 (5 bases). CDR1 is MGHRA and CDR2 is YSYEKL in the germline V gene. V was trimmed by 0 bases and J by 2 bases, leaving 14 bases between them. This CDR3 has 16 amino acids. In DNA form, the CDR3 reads TGCGCCAGCAGCCAAGATAGTCGAGGGAGCGCCTACGAGCAGTACTTC. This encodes CASSQDSRGSAYEQYF.

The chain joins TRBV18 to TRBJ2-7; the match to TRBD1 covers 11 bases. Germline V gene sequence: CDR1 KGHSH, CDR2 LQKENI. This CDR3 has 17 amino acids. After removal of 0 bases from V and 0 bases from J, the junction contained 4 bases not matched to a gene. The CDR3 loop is CASSPPGQGESSYEQYF. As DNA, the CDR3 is TGTGCCAGCTCACCACCGGGACAGGGGGAAAGCTCCTACGAGCAGTACTTC.

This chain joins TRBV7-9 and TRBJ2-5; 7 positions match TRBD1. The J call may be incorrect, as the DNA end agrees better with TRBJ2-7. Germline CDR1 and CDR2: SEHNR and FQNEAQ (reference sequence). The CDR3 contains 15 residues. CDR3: CASRRPGTASYEQYF. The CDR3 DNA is TGTGCCAGCAGGCGACCCGGGACAGCGTCTTACGAGCAGTACTTC.

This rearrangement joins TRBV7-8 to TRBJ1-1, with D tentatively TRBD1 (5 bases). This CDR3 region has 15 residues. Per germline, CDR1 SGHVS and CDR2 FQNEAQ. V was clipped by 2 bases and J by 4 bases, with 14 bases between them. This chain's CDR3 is CASSLMEGALTEAFF. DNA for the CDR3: TGTGCCAGCAGCTTAATGGAAGGGGCGCTCACTGAAGCTTTCTTT.

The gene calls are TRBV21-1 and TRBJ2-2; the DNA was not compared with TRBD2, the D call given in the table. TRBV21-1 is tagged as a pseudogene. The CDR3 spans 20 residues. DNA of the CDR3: TGTGCCAGCAGCTGGCTAGCGTCAAGACCCCCCACAAACCACACCGGGGAGCTGTTTTTT. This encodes CASSWLASRPPTNHTGELFF.

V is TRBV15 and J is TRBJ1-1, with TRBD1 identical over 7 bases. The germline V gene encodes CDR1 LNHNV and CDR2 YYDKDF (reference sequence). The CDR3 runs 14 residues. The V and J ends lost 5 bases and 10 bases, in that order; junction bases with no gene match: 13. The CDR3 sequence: CATSGSTGRIGAFF. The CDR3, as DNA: TGTGCCACCAGCGGATCGACAGGGCGGATTGGAGCTTTCTTT.

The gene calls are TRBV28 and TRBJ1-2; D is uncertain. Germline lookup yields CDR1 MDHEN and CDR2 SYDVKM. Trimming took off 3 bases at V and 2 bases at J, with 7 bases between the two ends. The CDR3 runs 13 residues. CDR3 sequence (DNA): TGTGCCAGCAGTTTTGGCAGAAACTATGGCTACACCTTC. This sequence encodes CASSFGRNYGYTF.

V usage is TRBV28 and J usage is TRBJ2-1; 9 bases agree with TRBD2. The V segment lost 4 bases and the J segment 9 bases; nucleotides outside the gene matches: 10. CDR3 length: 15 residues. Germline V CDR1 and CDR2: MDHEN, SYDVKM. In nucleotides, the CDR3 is TGTGCCAGCAGTTGGGGGGGGACTAGCAAGCGTGAGCAGTTCTTC. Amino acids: CASSWGGTSKREQFF.

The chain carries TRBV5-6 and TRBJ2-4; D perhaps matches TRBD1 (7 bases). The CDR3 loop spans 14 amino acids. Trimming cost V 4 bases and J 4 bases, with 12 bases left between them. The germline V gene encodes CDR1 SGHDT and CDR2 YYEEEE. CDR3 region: CASSKTGTKNIQYF. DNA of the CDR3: TGTGCCAGCAGCAAGACAGGGACTAAAAACATTCAGTACTTC.

The CDR3 sequence: CASSTLGGEQFF. The CDR3 bases are TGTGCCAGCAGTACCTTAGGGGGTGAGCAGTTCTTC. The chain couples TRBV28 to TRBJ2-1; D may be TRBD1 (6 bases). The germline V and J ends were trimmed by 5 bases and 9 bases, with 11 bases remaining between them. Germline values: CDR1 MDHEN, CDR2 SYDVKM. The CDR3 is 12 residues long.

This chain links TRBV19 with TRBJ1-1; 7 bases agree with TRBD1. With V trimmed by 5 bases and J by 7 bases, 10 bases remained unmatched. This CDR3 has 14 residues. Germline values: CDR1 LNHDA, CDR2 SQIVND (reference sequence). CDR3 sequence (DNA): TGTGCCAGTAGTCGCAGGGGGGATCTTAGTGAAGCTTTCTTT. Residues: CASSRRGDLSEAFF.

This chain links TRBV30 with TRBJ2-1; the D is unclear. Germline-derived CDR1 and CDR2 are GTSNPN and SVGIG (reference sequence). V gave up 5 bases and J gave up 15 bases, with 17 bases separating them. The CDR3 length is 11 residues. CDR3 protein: CAWVYSTSTFF. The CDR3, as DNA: TGTGCCTGGGTATACTCGACAAGTACGTTCTTC.

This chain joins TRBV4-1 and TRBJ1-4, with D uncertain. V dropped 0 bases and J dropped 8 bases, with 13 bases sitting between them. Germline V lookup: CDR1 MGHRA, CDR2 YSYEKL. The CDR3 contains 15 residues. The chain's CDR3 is CASSQDAGDGEKLFF. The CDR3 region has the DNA TGCGCCAGCAGCCAAGACGCCGGGGATGGGGAAAAACTGTTTTTT.

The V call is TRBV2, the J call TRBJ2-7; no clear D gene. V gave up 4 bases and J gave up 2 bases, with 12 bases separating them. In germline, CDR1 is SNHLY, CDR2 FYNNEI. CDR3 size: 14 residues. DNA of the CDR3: TGTGCCAGCAGTGTTGAGAAAGCCGCCTACGAGCAGTACTTC. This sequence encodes CASSVEKAAYEQYF.

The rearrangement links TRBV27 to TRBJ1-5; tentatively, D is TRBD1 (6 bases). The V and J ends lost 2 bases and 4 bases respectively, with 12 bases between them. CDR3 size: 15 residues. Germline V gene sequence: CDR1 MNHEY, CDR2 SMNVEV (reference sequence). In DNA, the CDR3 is TGTGCCAGCAGTTTACAGGGTACAGGGAATCAGCCCCAGCATTTT. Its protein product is CASSLQGTGNQPQHF.

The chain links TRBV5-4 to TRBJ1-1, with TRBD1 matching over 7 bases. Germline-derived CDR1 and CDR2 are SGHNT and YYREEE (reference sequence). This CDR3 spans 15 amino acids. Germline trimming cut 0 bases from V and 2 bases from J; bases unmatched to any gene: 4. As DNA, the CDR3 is TGTGCCAGCAGCTTGGCCACAGGGGTAAACACTGAAGCTTTCTTT. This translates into CASSLATGVNTEAFF.

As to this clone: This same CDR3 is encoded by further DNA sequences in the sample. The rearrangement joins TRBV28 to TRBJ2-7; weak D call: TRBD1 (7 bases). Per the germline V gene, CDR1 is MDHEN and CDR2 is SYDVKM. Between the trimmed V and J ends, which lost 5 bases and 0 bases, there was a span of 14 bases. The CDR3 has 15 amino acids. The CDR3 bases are TGTGCCAGCAGTCGCGGGACAGCGAACTCCTACGAGCAGTACTTC. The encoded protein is CASSRGTANSYEQYF.

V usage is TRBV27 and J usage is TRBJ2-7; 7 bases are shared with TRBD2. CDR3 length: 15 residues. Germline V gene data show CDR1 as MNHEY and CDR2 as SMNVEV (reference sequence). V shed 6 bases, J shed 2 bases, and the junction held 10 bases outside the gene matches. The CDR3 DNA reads TGTGCCAGCAGGACTACCGCGGGAGAACCCTACGAGCAGTACTTC. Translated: CASRTTAGEPYEQYF.

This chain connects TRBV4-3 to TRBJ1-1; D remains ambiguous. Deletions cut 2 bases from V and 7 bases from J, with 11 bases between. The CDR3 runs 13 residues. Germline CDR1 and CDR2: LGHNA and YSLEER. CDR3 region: CASSQRVGSEAFF. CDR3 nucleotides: TGCGCCAGCAGCCAACGCGTGGGGAGTGAAGCTTTCTTT.

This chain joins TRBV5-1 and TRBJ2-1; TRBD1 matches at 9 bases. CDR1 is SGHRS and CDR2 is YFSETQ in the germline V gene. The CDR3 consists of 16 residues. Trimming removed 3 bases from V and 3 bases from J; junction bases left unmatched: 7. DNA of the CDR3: TGCGCCAGCAGCTGGGACCGGGACAGGGTCTACAATGAGCAGTTCTTC. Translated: CASSWDRDRVYNEQFF.

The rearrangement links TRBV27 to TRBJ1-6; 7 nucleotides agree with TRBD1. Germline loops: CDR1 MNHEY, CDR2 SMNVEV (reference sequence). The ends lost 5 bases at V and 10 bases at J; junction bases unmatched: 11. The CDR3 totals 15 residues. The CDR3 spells CASSRTHPRGSPLHF. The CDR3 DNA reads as TGTGCCAGCAGTAGAACCCACCCCAGGGGGTCACCCCTCCACTTT.

CDR3 nucleotides: TGCAGTCTCCAAGAGACCCAGTACTTC. Translation: CSLQETQYF. This chain uses TRBV20-1 with TRBJ2-5; D gene ambiguous. The CDR3 is 9 amino acids. The V end was cut by 8 bases, the J end by 1 base, with 2 bases between. Germline loops: CDR1 DFQATT, CDR2 SNEGSKA (reference sequence).

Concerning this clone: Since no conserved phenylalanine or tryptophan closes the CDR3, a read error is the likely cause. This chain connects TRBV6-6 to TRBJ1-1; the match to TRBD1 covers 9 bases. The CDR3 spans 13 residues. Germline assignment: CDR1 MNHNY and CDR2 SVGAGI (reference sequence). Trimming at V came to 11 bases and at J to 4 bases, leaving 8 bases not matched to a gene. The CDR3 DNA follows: TGTGCCGGAGGACAGGGGACTGTCACTGAAGCTTTCCTT. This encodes CAGGQGTVTEAFL.

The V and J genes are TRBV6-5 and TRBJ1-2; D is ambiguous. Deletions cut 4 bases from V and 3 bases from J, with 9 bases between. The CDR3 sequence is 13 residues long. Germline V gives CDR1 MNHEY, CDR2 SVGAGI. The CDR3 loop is CASSSKQHYGYTF. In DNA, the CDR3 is TGTGCCAGCAGTTCGAAACAGCACTATGGCTACACCTTC.

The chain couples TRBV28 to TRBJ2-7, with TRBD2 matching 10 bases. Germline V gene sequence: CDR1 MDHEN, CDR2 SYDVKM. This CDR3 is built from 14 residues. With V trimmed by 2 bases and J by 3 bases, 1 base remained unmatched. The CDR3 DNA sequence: TGTGCCAGCAGTTTAACTAGCGGGAACTACGAGCAGTACTTC. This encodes CASSLTSGNYEQYF.

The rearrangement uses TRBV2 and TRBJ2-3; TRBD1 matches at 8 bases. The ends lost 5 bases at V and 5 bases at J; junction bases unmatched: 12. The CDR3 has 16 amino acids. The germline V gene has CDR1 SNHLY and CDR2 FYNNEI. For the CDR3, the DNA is TGTGCCAGCAGTCCCGAAGGCCGCAGGGGGCTAGATACGCAGTATTTT. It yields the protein CASSPEGRRGLDTQYF.

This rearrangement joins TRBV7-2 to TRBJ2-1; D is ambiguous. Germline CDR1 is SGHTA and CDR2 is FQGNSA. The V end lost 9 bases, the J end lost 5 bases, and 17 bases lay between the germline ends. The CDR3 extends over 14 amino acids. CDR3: CASSRLFPDNEQFF. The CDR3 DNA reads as TGTGCCAGTTCCCGACTGTTCCCCGACAATGAGCAGTTCTTC.